These T cell receptor beta chains were read from a single sample in a study of metastatic and nonmetastatic thyroid tumors. TCRdb re-analyzed the PCR reads through MiXCR. Of just over 70,000 clones listed, roughly 18% were seen once; the top ten hold roughly 12%. The sample consisted of blood. The receptor set was obtained from a female donor with papillary thyroid cancer or a benign thyroid nodule (not recorded which). Some clones in this sample may be carry-over from other donors' samples. The CDR3 runs from the conserved cysteine through the conserved F or W. The D gene is left open where the match is weak. Clone size is given for some rows only: seen once, a few or many times, or a class if the clone is expanded.

v_gene,abundance,j_gene,d_gene,CDR3nt,CDR3aa
TRBV20-1,many,TRBJ2-7,NA,TGCAGTGCTAGAGGCCAGGGACTGAAAACCTACGAGCAGTACTTC,CSARGQGLKTYEQYF
TRBV6-1,many,TRBJ2-3,NA,TGTGCCAGCAGTTATGGTTTAGATACGCAGTATTTT,CASSYGLDTQYF
TRBV20-1,many,TRBJ2-1,TRBD1,TGCAGTGCTAACGACCCGACAGGGGGGAGCTCCTACAATGAGCAGTTCTTC,CSANDPTGGSSYNEQFF
TRBV3-1,many,TRBJ2-3,NA,TGTGCCAGCAGCCAAGATAGAGGGCGGGTTTCCACAGATACGCAGTATTTT,CASSQDRGRVSTDTQYF
TRBV3-1,NA,TRBJ1-5,TRBD1,TGTGCCAGCAGCGCTGGGACAGATGCTAGGCCCCAGCATTTT,CASSAGTDARPQHF
TRBV28,many,TRBJ1-5,NA,TGTGCCAGCAGTGCGGACAGTTACAATCAGCCCCAGCATTTT,CASSADSYNQPQHF
TRBV24-1,many,TRBJ2-1,TRBD2,TGTGCCACCAGTGATCCAGGACTAGCGGGGGACAATGAGCAGTTCTTC,CATSDPGLAGDNEQFF
TRBV5-1,many,TRBJ2-7,NA,TGCGCCAGCAGCTTGTCTGGGGACATATACTACGAGCAGTACTTC,CASSLSGDIYYEQYF
TRBV29-1,many,TRBJ2-7,NA,TGCAGCATCCACCAGGGGGGCTCCTACGAGCAGTACTTC,CSIHQGGSYEQYF
TRBV5-7,NA,TRBJ2-2,TRBD2,TGTGCCAGCAGTACAGCGGGAGTGGGCGGGGAGCTGTTTTTT,CASSTAGVGGELFF